The T cell receptor (beta chain) under discussion was sequenced for a study of blood T cell repertoires in COVID-19. Study as a whole: Sample material is recorded as cDNA or gDNA derived from T cells, B-cell-depleted T cells, or PBMCs.

Generated by immunoSEQ multiplex PCR, the TCRdb table keeps only in-frame clones and is missing some. The sample has around 260,000 clones; roughly 86% are singletons. The CDR3 sequence is 13 residues long. The V segment lost 8 bases and the J segment 3 bases; nucleotides outside the gene matches: 7. Germline CDR1 reads ENHRY; CDR2 reads SYGVKD. The sequencing input was peripheral blood. The rearrangement joins TRBV10-3 to TRBJ2-7; 7 bases line up with TRBD2. This sequence was found in a man aged 35 to 55 who had recovered from COVID-19. As DNA, the CDR3 is TGTGCCATCGTCCGGGGGGAGGGCTACGAGCAGTACTTC. Encoded protein: CAIVRGEGYEQYF.